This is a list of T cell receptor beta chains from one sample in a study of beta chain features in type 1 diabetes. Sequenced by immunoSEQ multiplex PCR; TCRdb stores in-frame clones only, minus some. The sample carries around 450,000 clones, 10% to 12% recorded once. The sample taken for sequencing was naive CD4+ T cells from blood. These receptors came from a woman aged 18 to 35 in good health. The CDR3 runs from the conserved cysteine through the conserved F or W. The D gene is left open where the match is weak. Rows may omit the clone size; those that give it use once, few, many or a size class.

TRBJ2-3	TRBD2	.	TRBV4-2	TGTGCCAGCAGCCAAGTAACTAGCGGGGGGGCCACAGATACGCAGTATTTT	CASSQVTSGGATDTQYF
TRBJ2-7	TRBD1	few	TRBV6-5	TGTGCCAGCAGTTACGACCCAACAGGGGGCGGCGAGCAGTACTTC	CASSYDPTGGGEQYF
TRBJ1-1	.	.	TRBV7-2	TGTGCCAGCAGCCCGAGGTCGGGGCCGGTAGCTTTCTTT	CASSPRSGPVAFF
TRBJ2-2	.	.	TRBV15	TGTGCCACCAGCAGAGATAGACAGTTCACCGGGGAGCTGTTTTTT	CATSRDRQFTGELFF
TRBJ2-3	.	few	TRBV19	TGTGCCAGTAGTATAGGACCTGGGGTATCGGGCACAGATACGCAGTATTTT	CASSIGPGVSGTDTQYF
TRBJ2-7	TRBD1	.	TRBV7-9	TGTGCCAGCAGAAGGACAGGGGGAACCTACGAGCAGTACTTC	CASRRTGGTYEQYF
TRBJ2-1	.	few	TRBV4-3	TGCGCCAGCAGCCAAGATAGGATTTACAATGAGCAGTTCTTC	CASSQDRIYNEQFF
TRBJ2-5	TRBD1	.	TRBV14	TGTGCCAGCAGCCTCGGACAGGGGTATAGAACAGAGACCCAGTACTTC	CASSLGQGYRTETQYF
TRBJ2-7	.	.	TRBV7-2	TGTGCCAGCAGCTTGGGTCAGGGAATTATCGAGCAGTACTTC	CASSLGQGIIEQYF
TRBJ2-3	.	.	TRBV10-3	TGTGCCATCAGTGAGTCCTATGCAGATACGCAGTATTTT	CAISESYADTQYF
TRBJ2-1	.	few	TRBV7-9	TGTGCCAGCAGCCCCCTAGCCGGGGGACACAATGAGCAGTTCTTC	CASSPLAGGHNEQFF
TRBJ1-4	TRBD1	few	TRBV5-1	TGCGCCAGCAGCTCGACAGGGACGAATGAAAAACTGTTTTTT	CASSSTGTNEKLFF
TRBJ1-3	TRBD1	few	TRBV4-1	TGCGCCAGCAGCCAAGGAATCGGGACAGTCGAAAACACCATATATTTT	CASSQGIGTVENTIYF
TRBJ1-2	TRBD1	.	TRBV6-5	TGTGCCAGCAGCCGGACAGGGCTCAATGGCTACACCTTC	CASSRTGLNGYTF
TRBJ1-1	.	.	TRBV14	TGTGCCAGCAGCCTTCAGTTACTGAACACTGAAGCTTTCTTT	CASSLQLLNTEAFF
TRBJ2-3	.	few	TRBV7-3	TGTGCCAGCAGCTTAACGTTAAGAGATACGCAGTATTTT	CASSLTLRDTQYF
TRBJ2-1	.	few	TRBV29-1	TGCAGCGTTTACCGCTCCTACAATGAGCAGTTCTTC	CSVYRSYNEQFF
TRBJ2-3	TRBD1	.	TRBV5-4	TGTGCCAGCAGCTTGGACAGGGGCAGCAGAGATACGCAGTATTTT	CASSLDRGSRDTQYF
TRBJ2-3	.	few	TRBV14	TGTGCCAGCAGCCACCTTTTCGGTGGCACAGATACGCAGTATTTT	CASSHLFGGTDTQYF
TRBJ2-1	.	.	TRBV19	TGTGCCACAGGTTACAATGAGCAGTTCTTC	CATGYNEQFF
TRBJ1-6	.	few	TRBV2	TGTGCCAGCAGTGAGCGTCGGGGTGGATCACCCCTCCACTTT	CASSERRGGSPLHF
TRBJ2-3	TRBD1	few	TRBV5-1	TGCGCCAGCAGCTGGACAGGGAGTGGCACAGATACGCAGTATTTT	CASSWTGSGTDTQYF
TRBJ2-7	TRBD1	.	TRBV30	TGTGCCTGCCAGTTTACCGGGACAGGGGGCTTCGAGCAGTACTTC	CACQFTGTGGFEQYF
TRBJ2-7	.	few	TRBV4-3	TGCGCCAGCAGCCAAGAATTTATAGCAGGGCGGGTCCACGAGCAGTACTTC	CASSQEFIAGRVHEQYF
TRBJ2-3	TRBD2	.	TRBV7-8	TGTGCCAGCAGCTTAAAAAGGACTAGCGGAACTAGCACAGATACGCAGTATTTT	CASSLKRTSGTSTDTQYF
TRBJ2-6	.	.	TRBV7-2	TGTGCCAGCAGCTCGTCCCGGACGGGGGCTGGGGCCAACGTCCTGACTTTC	CASSSSRTGAGANVLTF
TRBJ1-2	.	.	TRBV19	TGTGCCAGTAGTATCAAGAGGGACTATGGCTACACCTTC	CASSIKRDYGYTF
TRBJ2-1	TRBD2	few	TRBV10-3	TGTGCCATCAGTGATGCGGGAGCCTCCTACAATGAGCAGTTCTTC	CAISDAGASYNEQFF
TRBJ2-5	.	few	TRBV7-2	TGTGCCAGCAGCTTAGTTGGGGGGCTCCCCACGGACCAGTACTTC	CASSLVGGLPTDQYF
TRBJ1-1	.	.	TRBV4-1	TGCGCCAGCAGCCACCCGCGCGGGGGGCAGACGAGGACTGAAGCTTTCTTT	CASSHPRGGQTRTEAFF
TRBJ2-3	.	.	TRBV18	TGTGCCAGCTCATCCCGACTAGACACAGATACGCAGTATTTT	CASSSRLDTDTQYF
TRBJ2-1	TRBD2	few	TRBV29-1	TGCAGCGTTGGGACTAGCGGGAGCTACTCCTACAATGAGCAGTTCTTC	CSVGTSGSYSYNEQFF
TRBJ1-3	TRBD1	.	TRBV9	TGTGCCAGCAGCGTACAATCGGGGACAGCTGGAAACACCATATATTTT	CASSVQSGTAGNTIYF
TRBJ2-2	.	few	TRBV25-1	TGTGCCAGCAGTGCCCCTGTCCGTGGCCCGCGGGGCGGGGAGCTGTTTTTT	CASSAPVRGPRGGELFF
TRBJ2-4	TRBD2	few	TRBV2	TGTGCCAGCATGGGGGGGAACATTCAGTACTTC	CASMGGNIQYF
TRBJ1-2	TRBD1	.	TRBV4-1	TGCGCCAGCAGCCAACCAACCTCAAGCCGGGGACAGCTGAGGTATGGCTACACCTTC	CASSQPTSSRGQLRYGYTF
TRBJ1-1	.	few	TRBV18	TGTGCCAGCTCACCTATAACAGGGAAGGCCACTGAAGCTTTCTTT	CASSPITGKATEAFF
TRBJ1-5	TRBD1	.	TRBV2	TGTGCCAGCAGTGAACGACAGGGAGATCAGCCCCAGCATTTT	CASSERQGDQPQHF
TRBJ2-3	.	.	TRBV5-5	TGTGCCAGCAAGGCGGTCGGGACAGATACGCAGTATTTT	CASKAVGTDTQYF